The 9 T cell receptor beta chains in this list originate from one sample, sequenced in a study of T cell changes during pregnancy in multiple sclerosis (dated by TCRdb to between 2018 and 2020). Receptors were amplified or captured by the immunoSEQ multiplex PCR assay. TCRdb holds this immuneACCESS table with in-frame rearrangements only. Some clones are missing; in checked studies, unresolved V genes explain under half, and the rest has no known cause. The sample includes about 38,000 clones, with about nine tenths observed a single time. Together, the top ten hold 6% to 7.5% of the sample. The sample here was CD8+ T cells from peripheral blood mononuclear cells, taken in the second trimester of pregnancy. The receptors come from a female donor with multiple sclerosis, enrolled in a pregnancy study.

V and J are TRBV9 and TRBJ2-7; TRBD2 agrees at 13 bases. CDR3 size: 16 residues. Germline lookup yields CDR1 SGDLS and CDR2 YYNGEE. Germline trimming cut 2 bases from V and 3 bases from J; bases unmatched to any gene: 5. The CDR3 region has the DNA TGTGCCAGCAGCGTCGGACTAGCGGGAGAAAGCTACGAGCAGTACTTC. Translating it yields CASSVGLAGESYEQYF.

The rearrangement joins TRBV4-1 to TRBJ1-1, with D possibly matching TRBD1 (6 bases). CDR1 and CDR2 from the germline V gene are MGHRA and YSYEKL. The V end lost 8 bases, the J end lost 0 bases, and 28 bases lay between the germline ends. The CDR3 sequence is 19 residues long. CDR3 in amino acids: CASYPFIGQPELMNTEAFF. CDR3 bases: TGCGCCAGCTACCCCTTCATCGGACAGCCCGAATTAATGAACACTGAAGCTTTCTTT.

The chain links TRBV7-9 to TRBJ1-1, with D uncertain. V lost 2 bases to trimming and J lost 4 bases, with 17 bases between them. Germline CDR1 reads SEHNR; CDR2 reads FQNEAQ (reference sequence). The CDR3 sequence is 16 residues long. The chain's CDR3 is CASSLISGRGGTEAFF. The CDR3 region has the DNA TGTGCCAGCAGCTTAATTTCGGGGAGAGGAGGCACTGAAGCTTTCTTT. Filled out from reference TRBV7-9 and TRBJ1-1, the complete variable domain reads DTGVSQNPRHKITKRGQNVTFRCDPISEHNRLYWYRQTLGQGPEFLTYFQNEAQLEKSRLLSDRFSAERPKGSFSTLEIQRTEQGDSAMYLCASSLISGRGGTEAFFGQGTRLTVV.

This clone came up a few times. The chain employs TRBV27 and TRBJ2-1; a possible D gene is TRBD2 (6 bases). This CDR3 has 17 residues. Germline CDR1 reads MNHEY; CDR2 reads SMNVEV (reference sequence). The ends were cut back, 2 bases at V and 3 bases at J, with 17 bases in the middle. The DNA for the CDR3 is TGTGCCAGCAGTTTACAGGATCGCGGGATTTTCTACAATGAGCAGTTCTTC. Protein product: CASSLQDRGIFYNEQFF.

The gene calls are TRBV30 and TRBJ2-5; possibly TRBD1 for D (6 bases). Germline CDR1 is GTSNPN and CDR2 is SVGIG (reference sequence). With 7 bases removed from V and 5 bases from J, the gap between germline ends came to 20 bases. The CDR3 loop spans 14 amino acids. CDR3 sequence: CAYQIEGQGETQYF. The CDR3 DNA is TGTGCCTACCAGATTGAGGGCCAGGGGGAGACCCAGTACTTC.

The chain couples TRBV27 to TRBJ1-5, with D unresolved. V was trimmed by 4 bases and J by 6 bases, leaving 13 bases between them. The CDR3 totals 14 residues. Germline V CDR1 and CDR2: MNHEY, SMNVEV (reference sequence). The CDR3 here is CASSWTQYGQPQHF. DNA for the CDR3: TGTGCCAGCAGTTGGACTCAGTATGGTCAGCCCCAGCATTTT.

The V call is TRBV4-3, the J call TRBJ1-1, with 8 bases lining up with TRBD1. Per the germline V gene, CDR1 is LGHNA and CDR2 is YSLEER. CDR3 length: 14 amino acids. V shed 0 bases, J shed 7 bases, and the junction held 4 bases outside the gene matches. The CDR3 sequence is CASSQDRGLGEAFF. The CDR3 bases are TGCGCCAGCAGCCAAGACAGGGGGCTAGGTGAAGCTTTCTTT.

The gene calls are TRBV4-2 and TRBJ2-7, with 7 bases aligning to TRBD1. V trimming: 0 bases; J trimming: 4 bases; junction bases outside the gene matches: 15. Germline loops: CDR1 LGHNA, CDR2 YNFKEQ. The CDR3 length is 18 residues. In nucleotides, the CDR3 is TGTGCCAGCAGCCAAGATCTCTATAGACAGGGTAAATGGTACGAGCAGTACTTC. The encoded protein is CASSQDLYRQGKWYEQYF.

The sample holds one count of this clone. The gene calls are TRBV4-3 and TRBJ1-4; 7 nucleotides match TRBD1. V gave up 4 bases and J gave up 8 bases; unmatched junction bases: 13. Germline CDR1 LGHNA, CDR2 YSLEER. This CDR3 is built from 16 residues. CDR3 DNA: TGCGCCAGCAGCCGGGCGTCAGGTCAGGGGGGCGAAAAACTGTTTTTT. Translating it yields CASSRASGQGGEKLFF.